These 29 T cell receptor beta chains came from one sample sequenced in a study of blood T cell repertoires in COVID-19. Sequenced by immunoSEQ multiplex PCR; TCRdb stores in-frame clones only, minus some. The data contain fewer than 200,000 clones, 70% to 90% of them singletons. The sample consisted of PBMCs or T cells enriched from blood (not recorded which). The receptors come from a woman in her 40s in a cohort exposed to, infected with or recovered from COVID-19 (not recorded which).

The V gene is TRBV3-1 (or the pseudogene TRBV3-2), the J gene TRBJ1-2; 7 positions agree with TRBD1. Germline assignment: CDR1 LGHDT and CDR2 YNNKEL (reference sequence). After removal of 3 bases from V and 2 bases from J, the junction contained 6 bases not matched to a gene. The CDR3 consists of 15 residues. The CDR3 is CASSHEKTGNYGYTF. The CDR3, as DNA: TGTGCCAGCAGCCACGAAAAGACAGGGAACTATGGCTACACCTTC.

The chain has TRBV4-1 and TRBJ2-7; maybe TRBD1 (6 bases). Germline V gene sequence: CDR1 MGHRA, CDR2 YSYEKL. CDR3 length equals 13 residues. Deletions cut 1 base from V and 5 bases from J, with 9 bases between. The DNA for the CDR3 is TGCGCCAGCAGCCAAGGGGCAGGGGACGAGCAGTACTTC. Translation: CASSQGAGDEQYF.

The chain employs TRBV1 and TRBJ2-1; the table's D gene call, TRBD2, was not cross checked with the DNA. TRBV1 has pseudogene status. This CDR3 comprises 18 residues. CDR3 sequence reads: CTSSQDPQRGPKVDEQFF. DNA of the CDR3: TGCACCAGCAGCCAAGACCCCCAGCGGGGGCCGAAGGTAGATGAGCAGTTCTTC.

The genes are TRBV27 and TRBJ2-7; TRBD2 matches 8 bases. The CDR3 runs 14 residues. Germline values: CDR1 MNHEY, CDR2 SMNVEV (reference sequence). V trimming: 2 bases; J trimming: 6 bases; junction bases outside the gene matches: 6. CDR3 in amino acids: CASSLGAGGREQYF. Written as DNA, the CDR3 is TGTGCCAGCAGTTTAGGTGCGGGGGGACGCGAGCAGTACTTC.

The chain uses TRBV9 and TRBJ1-1; 7 bases match TRBD1. The CDR3 runs to 15 residues. V lost 0 bases to trimming and J lost 1 base; unmatched junction nucleotides: 3. The germline V gene has CDR1 SGDLS and CDR2 YYNGEE. The CDR3 coding sequence is TGTGCCAGCAGCGTAGGAAGGGGGCCGAACACTGAAGCTTTCTTT. Protein product: CASSVGRGPNTEAFF.

This clone was observed a few times. The rearrangement joins TRBV7-9 to TRBJ1-1; D is unclear. Germline-derived CDR1 and CDR2 are SEHNR and FQNEAQ (reference sequence). The CDR3 has 12 residues. V dropped 4 bases and J dropped 7 bases, with 10 bases sitting between them. The CDR3 protein is CASSSRAIEAFF. CDR3 nucleotide sequence: TGTGCCAGCAGCTCGCGGGCAATTGAAGCTTTCTTT.

The chain is built from TRBV10-3 and TRBJ2-7; maybe TRBD1 (8 bases). The V end lost 11 bases, the J end lost 6 bases, and 17 bases lay between the germline ends. This CDR3 region has 12 residues. In germline, CDR1 is ENHRY, CDR2 SYGVKD. The CDR3 DNA follows: TGTGCCGTAGGACAGGGAGGGATCGAGCAGTACTTC. The encoded protein is CAVGQGGIEQYF.

The CDR3 here is CASSPRVSEAFF. CDR3 bases: TGTGCCAGCAGCCCCAGGGTATCTGAAGCTTTCTTT. The rearrangement links TRBV7-2 to TRBJ1-1, with D possibly being TRBD1 (5 bases). Trimming removed 5 bases at V and 6 bases at J, with 10 bases between. The CDR3 is 12 amino acids. From germline, CDR1 is SGHTA and CDR2 FQGNSA.

The J gene is TRBJ1-1, the V gene TRBV5-4; no clear D. Germline V gives CDR1 SGHNT, CDR2 YYREEE (reference sequence). Trimming took off 10 bases at V and 7 bases at J, with 14 bases between the two ends. This CDR3 has 11 amino acids. CDR3 coding DNA: TGTGCCGTTCCGGTAGCCGGTGAAGCTTTCTTT. It yields the protein CAVPVAGEAFF.

The V gene is TRBV11-3, the J gene TRBJ1-1; unclear D gene. The CDR3 length is 15 residues. CDR1 and CDR2 (germline): SGHNT, YENEEA. The V end was cut by 1 base, the J end by 6 bases, with 15 bases between. The CDR3 DNA follows: TGTGCCAGCAGCTTAGCGGAGGGAGGATTACCTGAAGCTTTCTTT. This gives the protein CASSLAEGGLPEAFF.

The genes are TRBV28 and TRBJ2-3; possible D gene TRBD1, 5 bases. This CDR3 contains 15 residues. Germline CDR1 is MDHEN and CDR2 is SYDVKM. V was clipped by 5 bases and J by 2 bases, with 14 bases between them. The CDR3 coding sequence is TGTGCCAGCAGTCCAACAGGCTACCTCACAGATACGCAGTATTTT. This gives the protein CASSPTGYLTDTQYF.

This chain connects TRBV5-4 to TRBJ2-5, with TRBD1 matching 9 bases. CDR1 and CDR2 from the germline V gene are SGHNT and YYREEE (reference sequence). The CDR3 covers 14 residues. J lost 4 bases, V lost 4 bases, and 5 bases had no gene match. Here the CDR3 reads CASSQTGGRETQYF. The CDR3 DNA reads as TGTGCCAGCAGCCAGACAGGGGGGCGAGAGACCCAGTACTTC. The whole variable domain, remainder taken from reference TRBV5-4 and TRBJ2-5, is ETGVTQSPTHLIKTRGQQVTLRCSSQSGHNTVSWYQQALGQGPQFIFQYYREEENGRGNFPPRFSGLQFPNYSSELNVNALELDDSALYLCASSQTGGRETQYFGPGTRLLVL.

The gene calls are TRBV11-2 and TRBJ2-1; 10 bases map to TRBD2. Per germline, CDR1 SGHAT and CDR2 FQNNGV. With 5 bases clipped from V and 4 bases from J, the junction kept 5 bases outside the gene matches. There are 15 residues in the CDR3. CDR3 nucleotide sequence: TGTGCCAGCAGCACACCTAGCGGGGGTTACAATGAGCAGTTCTTC. As protein: CASSTPSGGYNEQFF.

This chain joins TRBV27 and TRBJ1-6; TRBD1 agrees at 10 bases. V lost 3 bases, J lost 0 bases, and 5 bases stayed unmatched. The CDR3 has 18 amino acids. Germline lookup yields CDR1 MNHEY and CDR2 SMNVEV (reference sequence). The CDR3 nucleotides read TGTGCCAGCAGTTTCGGACAGGGGGGAATCTCCTATAATTCACCCCTCCACTTT. Amino acid sequence: CASSFGQGGISYNSPLHF.

This clone has a handful of counts. J is TRBJ2-4 and V is TRBV9; D not certain. This CDR3 has 15 amino acids. Deletions cut 0 bases from V and 0 bases from J, with 7 bases between. CDR1 and CDR2 from the germline V gene are SGDLS and YYNGEE. The CDR3: CASSVDLVAKNIQYF. Here the CDR3 DNA reads TGTGCCAGCAGCGTAGATCTAGTAGCCAAAAACATTCAGTACTTC.

This chain links TRBV6-1 with TRBJ2-5; 11 bases map to TRBD2. The CDR3 is 16 residues long. Germline CDR1 is MNHNS and CDR2 is SASEGT. V lost 4 bases to trimming and J lost 2 bases; unmatched junction nucleotides: 6. CDR3 nucleotide sequence: TGTGCCAGCAGTGGAACTCTAGCGGGGGGACAAGAGACCCAGTACTTC. Encoded protein: CASSGTLAGGQETQYF.

The rearrangement joins TRBV7-2 to TRBJ1-3; D remains unclear. This CDR3 is 16 amino acids long. Germline V gene lookup returns CDR1 SGHTA and CDR2 FQGNSA. Trimming shortened V by 1 base and J by 3 bases, and 13 bases separated the two germline ends. The CDR3, as DNA: TGTGCCAGCAGCTTAGAGGCAGGTTCGGTTGGAAACACCATATATTTT. Amino acid sequence: CASSLEAGSVGNTIYF. The full variable domain, with the rest looked up from reference TRBV7-2 and TRBJ1-3, is GAGVSQSPSNKVTEKGKDVELRCDPISGHTALYWYRQSLGQGLEFLIYFQGNSAPDKSGLPSDRFSAERTGGSVSTLTIQRTQQEDSAVYLCASSLEAGSVGNTIYFGEGSWLTVV.

This chain links TRBV4-2 with TRBJ1-5; D perhaps matches TRBD1 (5 bases). V was shortened by 2 bases and J by 3 bases, with 11 bases between the two germline ends. The CDR3 runs 15 residues. Germline values: CDR1 LGHNA, CDR2 YNFKEQ. CDR3 loop: CASSQRWGDNQPQHF. CDR3 nucleotide sequence: TGTGCCAGCAGCCAACGTTGGGGCGACAATCAGCCCCAGCATTTT.

The J gene is TRBJ2-1, the V gene TRBV6-6, with 7 nucleotides matching TRBD2. The CDR3 contains 15 residues. In germline, CDR1 is MNHNY, CDR2 SVGAGI (reference sequence). The V and J ends lost 8 bases and 9 bases, in that order; junction bases with no gene match: 16. The DNA for the CDR3 is TGTGCCAGCGGGGGGGAGCGTGGGGCGTACGGTGAGCAGTTCTTC. Translated: CASGGERGAYGEQFF.

Comments on this clone: The same CDR3 also results from other DNA sequences found in this sample. The gene calls are TRBV12-3 or TRBV12-4 and TRBJ2-5, with D unclear. V lost 3 bases to trimming and J lost 0 bases, with 5 bases between them. This CDR3 is 13 amino acids long. The CDR3: CASSFQNQETQYF. DNA for the CDR3: TGTGCCAGCAGTTTCCAGAACCAAGAGACCCAGTACTTC.

The chain recombines TRBV27 with TRBJ2-4; 11 bases align to TRBD2. The V and J ends lost 0 bases and 8 bases, in that order; junction bases with no gene match: 3. This CDR3 spans 15 amino acids. Germline V gene data show CDR1 as MNHEY and CDR2 as SMNVEV (reference sequence). The CDR3 DNA follows: TGTGCCAGCAGTTTATCGGCTAGCGGGAGGTACATTCAGTACTTC. Protein: CASSLSASGRYIQYF.

The chain recombines TRBV5-4 with TRBJ2-7; 16 bases map to TRBD2. The CDR3 is made up of 15 amino acids. Germline trimming cut 4 bases from V and 7 bases from J; bases unmatched to any gene: 5. Per germline, CDR1 SGHNT and CDR2 YYREEE (reference sequence). The CDR3 here is CASSIGTSGRGEQYF. The DNA for the CDR3 is TGTGCCAGCAGCATCGGGACTAGCGGGAGGGGTGAGCAGTACTTC.

The genes are TRBV19 and TRBJ2-3; 9 bases line up with TRBD1. The CDR3 is made up of 16 amino acids. Germline lookup yields CDR1 LNHDA and CDR2 SQIVND (reference sequence). J gave up 4 bases and V 5 bases, and 10 bases lay outside the gene matches. CDR3 in DNA: TGTGCCAGTAGTCGGCCTCCGGGACAGGGTGCAGATACGCAGTATTTT. This translates into CASSRPPGQGADTQYF.

J is TRBJ2-1 and V is TRBV29-1; 11 bases match TRBD2. This CDR3 comprises 12 residues. Germline CDR1 reads SQVTM; CDR2 reads ANQGSEA. Losses at the gene ends were 0 bases for V and 12 bases for J; bases not matched to a gene: 1. The CDR3, as DNA: TGCAGCGTTGAAGAGGGGACTAGCGGGCAGTTCTTC. This translates into CSVEEGTSGQFF.

This sequence joins TRBV25-1 and TRBJ1-2; TRBD1 matches 7 bases. J gave up 6 bases and V 2 bases, and 9 bases lay outside the gene matches. The germline CDR1 and CDR2 sequences are MGHDK and SYGVNS. CDR3 length equals 15 residues. The DNA for the CDR3 is TGTGCCAGCAGTGAACCCATAGGGGGCGCAGATGGCTACACCTTC. Protein sequence: CASSEPIGGADGYTF.

This chain connects TRBV28 to TRBJ2-3, with D uncertain. Trimming shortened V by 6 bases and J by 3 bases, and 13 bases separated the two germline ends. The CDR3 runs to 14 residues. CDR1 MDHEN and CDR2 SYDVKM come from the germline V gene. The CDR3 DNA reads TGTGCCAGCAGCCCCCTAGGAGAGACAGATACGCAGTATTTT. This encodes CASSPLGETDTQYF. The full variable domain, completed using reference TRBV28 and TRBJ2-3, is DVKVTQSSRYLVKRTGEKVFLECVQDMDHENMFWYRQDPGLGLRLIYFSYDVKMKEKGDIPEGYSVSREKKERFSLILESASTNQTSMYLCASSPLGETDTQYFGPGTRLTVL.

Regarding this clone: Distinct nucleotide sequences in the sample also encode this CDR3. The chain has TRBV19 and TRBJ2-6; no clear D. CDR1 is LNHDA, CDR2 SQIVND, per germline (reference sequence). The V gene lost 2 bases and the J gene lost 0 bases, with 5 bases spanning the gap. The CDR3 contains 15 residues. For the CDR3, the DNA is TGTGCCAGTAGTATACAGGCCTCTGGGGCCAACGTCCTGACTTTC. The encoded protein is CASSIQASGANVLTF.

This clone was seen once. V is TRBV19 and J is TRBJ2-1, with 7 positions matching TRBD2. CDR3 length: 13 amino acids. Unmatched junction bases numbered 10, after V lost 10 bases and J lost 7 bases. Per germline, CDR1 LNHDA and CDR2 SQIVND (reference sequence). CDR3 protein: CATQGGLVNEQFF. CDR3 DNA: TGTGCCACACAAGGCGGACTAGTAAATGAGCAGTTCTTC.

This clone was observed once. The chain uses TRBV14 and TRBJ1-2; D is unresolved. The V end was cut by 4 bases, the J end by 4 bases, with 13 bases between. The germline CDR1 and CDR2 sequences are SGHDN and FVKESK. The CDR3 length is 14 residues. In nucleotides, the CDR3 is TGTGCCAGCAGCCCCCCCCGACGGGGCTATGGCTACACCTTC. This translates into CASSPPRRGYGYTF.